This TCR beta chain was documented in a study of identical twins. This CDR3 has 16 amino acids. CDR1 and CDR2 from the germline V gene are MNHEY and SMNVEV (reference sequence). Trimming removed 2 bases from V and 1 base from J, with 12 bases in between. TCRdb fed the 5' RACE reads into MiXCR, producing one record per CDR3 protein. The data contain some 97,000 distinct CDR3 sequences, less than 6.5% of them singletons. In this sample, this clonotype turned up many times. The target antigen is unknown. Points from the study as a whole: Some out-of-frame alpha sequences were shared by twins, and these showed excess low generation probability.

The sequence derives from a woman in her forties or fifties in good health. J is TRBJ1-5 and V is TRBV27; D gene ambiguous. Specimen: memory T cells sorted from blood. CDR3 amino acids: CASSLTMRRSNQPQHF. In DNA form, the CDR3 reads TGTGCCAGCAGTTTAACGATGCGCAGAAGCAATCAGCCCCAGCATTTT.